This TCR beta chain was identified during a study of T-cell reconstitution after alpha-beta-depleted transplantation in children. The CDR3 sequence is 16 residues long. After removal of 3 bases from V and 3 bases from J, the junction contained 5 bases not matched to a gene. This clonotype was detected only a few times. Its antigen remains unknown. General study points: Newly produced T cells mostly provided counts and TCRbeta diversity after one year, as hyperexpanded clones declined. After transplant, at about two months, alpha-beta T cells were reportedly derived from several hundred expanded graft clones.

The authors prepared the TCRbeta library with unique molecular identifiers. A single record per CDR3 protein comes from TCRdb applying MiXCR to the PCR reads. The sample includes more than 200,000 distinct CDR3 sequences, approximately 19% of them seen just once. Sequenced here: PBMCs, mostly from graft donor cells, sampled 360 days after TCRalphabeta/CD19-depleted stem cell transplant. The chain joins TRBV12-3 or TRBV12-4 to TRBJ2-1, with TRBD1 matching over 10 bases. The TCR originated in a male patient aged 2 to 9 who had a stem cell transplant for acute lymphoblastic leukemia, so the T cells may come from the graft donor. CDR3 DNA sequence: TGTGCCAGCAGTTTGGGGACAGGGGTAGACTACAATGAGCAGTTCTTC. The encoded protein is CASSLGTGVDYNEQFF.